This T cell receptor (beta chain) was profiled in a study of response to subunit inactivated influenza vaccine. TCRdb re-derived calls from the RT-PCR reads in MiXCR, one entry per CDR3 protein. The table lists under 200,000 distinct CDR3 sequences, about 12% of them singletons. The V end lost 5 bases, the J end lost 2 bases, and 16 bases lay between the germline ends. The CDR3 covers 15 residues. Germline V CDR1 and CDR2: SEHNR, FQNEAQ (reference sequence). This same sample was also taken into another study, of T cells expressing NK-cell markers. In that study: TCR beta libraries carry UMIs added by 5'RACE template switching. Seven of eight sequenced donors tested HCMV-seropositive; one tested seronegative. Dominant NKG2C+ clonotypes made up about 1.0-8% of CD8+ T cells in several donors.

The rearrangement joins TRBV7-9 to TRBJ2-7; D call uncertain. The source material was CD8+ T cells sorted from PBMCs, sampled 12 days after vaccination. The TCR originated in a man in his forties or fifties who received an inactivated influenza vaccine. The CDR3 spells CASSPSVARTYEQYF. The CDR3 DNA sequence: TGTGCCAGCAGCCCATCAGTGGCACGGACCTACGAGCAGTACTTC.